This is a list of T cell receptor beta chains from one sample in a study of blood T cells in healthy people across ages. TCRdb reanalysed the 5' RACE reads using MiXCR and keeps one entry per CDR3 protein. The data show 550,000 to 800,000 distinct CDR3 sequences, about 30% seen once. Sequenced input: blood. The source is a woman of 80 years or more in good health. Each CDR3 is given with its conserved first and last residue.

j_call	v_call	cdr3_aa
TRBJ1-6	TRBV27	CVSSLNRGSPLHF
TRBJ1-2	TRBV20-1	CSARIGVNYGYTF
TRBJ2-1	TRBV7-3	CASSLGAGLYNEQFF
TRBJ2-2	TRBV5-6	CASSLARTSANTGELFF
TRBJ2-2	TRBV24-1	CATAGDSNTGELFF
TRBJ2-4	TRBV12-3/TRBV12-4	CASSFAGGGIQYF
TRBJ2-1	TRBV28	CASSLFGPGNNEQFF
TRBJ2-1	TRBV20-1	CSARGTFSYNEQFF
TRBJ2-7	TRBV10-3	CAISEGGMAGNFYEQYF
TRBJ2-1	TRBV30	CAWRFNGGYNEQFF
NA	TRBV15	CATSRDRGITETQYF
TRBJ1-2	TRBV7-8	CAGRPTGGAVPRVYTF
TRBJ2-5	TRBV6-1	CASSALLAGGRGETQYF
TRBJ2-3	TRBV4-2	CASSQDSQGSGTDTQYF
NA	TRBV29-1	CSAVRGANEQYF
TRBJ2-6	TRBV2	CASRDRGQGANVLTF
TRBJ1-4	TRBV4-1	CASSQDPNPLGEKLFF
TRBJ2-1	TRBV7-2	CASSFRFGSYNEQFF
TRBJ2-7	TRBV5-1	CASSLAGQGLRISYEQYF
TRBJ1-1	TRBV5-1	CASSRDGGSTEAFF
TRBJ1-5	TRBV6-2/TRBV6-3	CASSFREPQPQHF
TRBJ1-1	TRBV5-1	CASRPGVGTEAFF
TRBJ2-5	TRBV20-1	CSARAPQKHGETQYF
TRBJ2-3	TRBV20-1	CSANLAGGSSSTDTQYF
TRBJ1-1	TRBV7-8	CASSFRQGSDTEAFF
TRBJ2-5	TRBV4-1	CASSQGSGEETQYF
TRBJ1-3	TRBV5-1	CASSTSAGNTIYF
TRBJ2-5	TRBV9	CASSVGQQETQYF